A single sample gave rise to the 20 T cell receptor beta chains below, sequenced in a study of identical twins. In TCRdb, the 5' RACE reads were re-called with MiXCR into one record per CDR3 protein. The sample includes 1.5 million to 2 million distinct CDR3 sequences, under 35% of them seen just once. The sample taken for sequencing was cord blood. These receptors were collected from a newborn girl in good health.

This clonotype came up many times. V and J are TRBV20-1 and TRBJ1-2, with D uncertain. The CDR3 has 13 amino acids. Trimming pared 2 bases from V and 6 bases from J, leaving 13 bases between. Germline CDR1 reads DFQATT; CDR2 reads SNEGSKA (reference sequence). CDR3 nucleotide sequence: TGCAGTGCTAGACAGCGAATAGTCGATGGCTACACCTTC. Its protein is CSARQRIVDGYTF.

The CDR3, as DNA: TGTGCCAGCAAAGGCTGGCGCAATGAGCAGTTCTTC. This encodes CASKGWRNEQFF. The chain has TRBV9 and TRBJ2-1; D call uncertain. The V gene lost 6 bases and the J gene lost 6 bases, with 10 bases spanning the gap. The CDR3 runs 12 residues. From germline, CDR1 is SGDLS and CDR2 YYNGEE.

This clonotype has more than one count but fewer than ten. The chain links TRBV7-9 to TRBJ2-1; TRBD1 is a possible D gene (5 bases). CDR1 and CDR2 (germline): SEHNR, FQNEAQ (reference sequence). The CDR3 extends over 14 amino acids. The V gene lost 0 bases and the J gene lost 10 bases, with 13 bases spanning the gap. CDR3 nucleotide sequence: TGTGCCAGCAGCTTAGCGGGGCTAGAGAAAGAGCAGTTCTTC. This gives the protein CASSLAGLEKEQFF.

This rearrangement joins TRBV12-3 or TRBV12-4 to TRBJ2-3, with 13 nucleotides matching TRBD2. The J segment lost 2 bases and the V segment lost 1 base, leaving 6 bases of the junction unmatched. The CDR3 is 18 amino acids. The CDR3 DNA sequence: TGTGCCAGCAGTTTAGGGAGGACTAGCGGGGGCTTCACAGATACGCAGTATTTT. Protein sequence: CASSLGRTSGGFTDTQYF.

The chain employs TRBV5-1 and TRBJ2-7; D unclear. CDR3 length equals 14 residues. V was cut by 4 bases and J by 2 bases, with 13 bases left in between. The germline V gene has CDR1 SGHRS and CDR2 YFSETQ. The CDR3 reads CASSTTGTAYEQYF. In DNA form, the CDR3 reads TGCGCCAGCAGCACGACCGGCACAGCCTACGAGCAGTACTTC.

The chain recombines TRBV20-1 with TRBJ1-6; no definite D call. Germline-derived CDR1 and CDR2 are DFQATT and SNEGSKA (reference sequence). The length of the CDR3 is 13 residues. V was cut by 5 bases and J by 7 bases, with 12 bases left in between. DNA of the CDR3: TGCAGTGCTCCCCGGGGAGGCAATTCACCCCTCCACTTT. It encodes CSAPRGGNSPLHF.

With respect to this clonotype: One base away lies a much larger clone, so this may be a sequencing read error. This chain connects TRBV28 to TRBJ2-3; D is possibly TRBD1 (5 bases). The CDR3 covers 16 residues. Germline V gene lookup returns CDR1 MDHEN and CDR2 SYDVKM. V gave up 0 bases and J gave up 2 bases, with 12 bases separating them. CDR3 nucleotide sequence: TGTGCCAGCAGTTTATGGGACACCGGTCTCACAGATACGCAGTATTTT. It yields the protein CASSLWDTGLTDTQYF.

This clonotype has more than one count but fewer than ten. V usage is TRBV5-1 and J usage is TRBJ1-6; D is perhaps TRBD1 (5 bases). The CDR3 totals 15 residues. Trimming pared 4 bases from V and 4 bases from J, leaving 12 bases between. Germline V gives CDR1 SGHRS, CDR2 YFSETQ. CDR3 region: CASSQSGRYNSPLHF. For the CDR3, the DNA is TGCGCCAGCAGCCAGTCGGGACGGTATAATTCACCCCTCCACTTT.

The chain joins TRBV6-5 to TRBJ1-6, with D unclear. The CDR3 loop spans 14 amino acids. The V and J ends lost 1 base and 7 bases respectively, with 8 bases between them. Germline assignment: CDR1 MNHEY and CDR2 SVGAGI. The chain's CDR3 is CASSYYHSNSPLHF. Written as DNA, the CDR3 is TGTGCCAGCAGTTACTACCACAGCAATTCACCCCTCCACTTT.

V is TRBV3-1 and J is TRBJ2-7; TRBD1 matches 7 bases. This CDR3 spans 13 amino acids. V trimming: 4 bases; J trimming: 6 bases; junction bases outside the gene matches: 6. Germline values: CDR1 LGHDT, CDR2 YNNKEL (reference sequence). CDR3 nucleotide sequence: TGTGCCAGCAGCCCGGGACAGAGGCGCGAGCAGTACTTC. As protein: CASSPGQRREQYF.

The J gene is TRBJ1-3, the V gene TRBV28; 7 bases are a match to TRBD1. The CDR3 runs to 14 residues. From germline, CDR1 is MDHEN and CDR2 SYDVKM. V lost 7 bases to trimming and J lost 4 bases; unmatched junction nucleotides: 7. The CDR3 DNA follows: TGTGCCAGCAAGGGACAGAGCCCGGGAAACACCATATATTTT. This codes for CASKGQSPGNTIYF. The variable domain in full, completed from reference TRBV28 and TRBJ1-3, reads DVKVTQSSRYLVKRTGEKVFLECVQDMDHENMFWYRQDPGLGLRLIYFSYDVKMKEKGDIPEGYSVSREKKERFSLILESASTNQTSMYLCASKGQSPGNTIYFGEGSWLTVV.

The genes are TRBV3-1 and TRBJ2-1; 8 bases match TRBD2. The junction had 7 bases not matched to a gene; V was cut back by 4 bases and J by 5 bases. Germline V gene data show CDR1 as LGHDT and CDR2 as YNNKEL (reference sequence). The CDR3 is made up of 15 amino acids. This CDR3 reads CASSPQREMDNEQFF. The CDR3 bases are TGTGCCAGCAGCCCCCAGCGGGAGATGGACAATGAGCAGTTCTTC.

Regarding this clonotype: Possible read error: a much larger clone is one base away. The genes are TRBV4-1 and TRBJ2-1; D could derive from TRBD1 or TRBD2 (5 bases each). There are 12 residues in the CDR3. Germline assignment: CDR1 MGHRA and CDR2 YSYEKL. Between the trimmed V and J ends, which lost 2 bases and 13 bases, there was a span of 12 bases. The CDR3 nucleotides are TGCGCCAGCAGCCAACAGGGAGAGACCCAGTTCTTC. Its protein is CASSQQGETQFF.

This chain uses TRBV7-8 with TRBJ2-1, with D possibly called TRBD1 or TRBD2 (5 bases each). The germline V gene encodes CDR1 SGHVS and CDR2 FQNEAQ. CDR3 length equals 15 residues. Trimming removed 2 bases from V and 6 bases from J, with 14 bases in between. CDR3 residues: CASSLSGTWSNEQFF. In DNA, the CDR3 is TGTGCCAGCAGCTTATCCGGGACGTGGAGCAATGAGCAGTTCTTC. The whole variable domain, remainder taken from reference TRBV7-8 and TRBJ2-1, is GAGVSQSPRYKVAKRGQDVALRCDPISGHVSLFWYQQALGQGPEFLTYFQNEAQLDKSGLPSDRFFAERPEGSVSTLKIQRTQQEDSAVYLCASSLSGTWSNEQFFGPGTRLTVL.

This clonotype was picked up a small number of times. The V gene is TRBV5-1, the J gene TRBJ2-5, with D perhaps assigned TRBD1 or TRBD2 (5 bases each). The V end was cut by 0 bases, the J end by 3 bases, with 15 bases between. This CDR3 is 16 amino acids long. Germline lookup yields CDR1 SGHRS and CDR2 YFSETQ. The CDR3 bases are TGCGCCAGCAGCTTGGGGGGGACCAAGCTGAAAGAGACCCAGTACTTC. This codes for CASSLGGTKLKETQYF.

The V call is TRBV3-1, the J call TRBJ2-3; 12 bases line up with TRBD2. CDR1 is LGHDT, CDR2 YNNKEL, per germline (reference sequence). The CDR3 is 12 residues long. Germline trimming cut 4 bases from V and 13 bases from J; bases unmatched to any gene: 3. CDR3 nucleotide sequence: TGTGCCAGCAGCCCCGGACTAGCGGGGAAGTATTTT. This translates into CASSPGLAGKYF.

This clonotype came up a few times. The rearrangement links TRBV3-1 to TRBJ2-5; no clear D gene. Germline V gives CDR1 LGHDT, CDR2 YNNKEL (reference sequence). The V end was cut by 3 bases, the J end by 4 bases, with 12 bases between. The CDR3 length is 14 residues. The CDR3, as DNA: TGTGCCAGCAGCCACAGTTGGATCCGAGAGACCCAGTACTTC. Encoded protein: CASSHSWIRETQYF.

This clonotype has more than one count but fewer than ten. The chain carries TRBV27 and TRBJ2-7; 9 bases match TRBD1. V was clipped by 6 bases and J by 1 base; unmatched bases: 7. The germline CDR1 and CDR2 sequences are MNHEY and SMNVEV (reference sequence). The CDR3 is 15 residues long. The CDR3 sequence is CASSPGGQGSYEQYF. In DNA form, the CDR3 reads TGTGCCAGCAGCCCAGGCGGACAGGGGTCCTACGAGCAGTACTTC.

The V gene is TRBV4-2, the J gene TRBJ1-2, with D unclear. Germline V lookup: CDR1 LGHNA, CDR2 YNFKEQ. The CDR3 totals 13 residues. Trimming left V 0 bases short and J 6 bases short, with 8 bases between. The CDR3 sequence: CASSQELGDGYTF. CDR3 bases: TGTGCCAGCAGCCAAGAGCTTGGGGATGGCTACACCTTC.

In its sample, this clonotype was seen a few times. The chain is built from TRBV6-5 and TRBJ2-1; D might be TRBD2 (6 bases). Trimming cost V 6 bases and J 4 bases, with 10 bases left between them. CDR3 size: 13 residues. The germline V gene has CDR1 MNHEY and CDR2 SVGAGI. The CDR3 DNA follows: TGTGCCAGCAGGGGACTGAGATACAATGAGCAGTTCTTC. Translating it yields CASRGLRYNEQFF.